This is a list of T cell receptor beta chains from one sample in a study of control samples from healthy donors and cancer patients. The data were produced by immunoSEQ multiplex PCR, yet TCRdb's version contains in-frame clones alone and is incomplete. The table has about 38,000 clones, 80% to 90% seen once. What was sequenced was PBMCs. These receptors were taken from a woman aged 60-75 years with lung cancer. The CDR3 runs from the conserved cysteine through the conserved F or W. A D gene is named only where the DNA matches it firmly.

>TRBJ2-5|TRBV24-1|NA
TGTGCCACTCAAGGGGTAGCAGAAGAGACCCAGTACTTC
CATQGVAEETQYF
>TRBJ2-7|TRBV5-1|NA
TGCGCCAGCAGCTTGGTATACAGCTCCTACGAGCAGTACTTC
CASSLVYSSYEQYF
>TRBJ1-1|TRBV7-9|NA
TGTGCCAGCAGCTTAGGAGCCTTTAACACTGAAGCTTTCTTT
CASSLGAFNTEAFF
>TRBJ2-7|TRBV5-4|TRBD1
TGTGCCAGCAGCTTCGACAGGGGGGACGAGCAGTACTTC
CASSFDRGDEQYF
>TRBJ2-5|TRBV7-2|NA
TGTGCCAGCAGCTTAGATCCCCGTGGGGGATCCCAGTACTTC
CASSLDPRGGSQYF
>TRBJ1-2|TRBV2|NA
TGTGCCAGCAGGGTCAGGGCAGGGAATAACTATGGCTACACCTTC
CASRVRAGNNYGYTF
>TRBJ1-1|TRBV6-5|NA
TGTGCCAGCAGGCCTTCCGGGGACCAGAACACTGAAGCTTTCTTT
CASRPSGDQNTEAFF
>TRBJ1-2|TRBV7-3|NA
TGTGCCAGCAGCTTGGGGCCAGACTATGGCTACACCTTC
CASSLGPDYGYTF
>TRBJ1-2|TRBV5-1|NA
TGCGCCAGCAGCTTGGCAGGGGAAAATGGCTACACCTTC
CASSLAGENGYTF
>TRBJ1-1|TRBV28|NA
TGTGCCAGCAGTTTATCTGGCAGGGTAGCTTTCTTT
CASSLSGRVAFF
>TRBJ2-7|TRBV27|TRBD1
TGTGCCAGCAGTTTATACGCATGGGGACAGGGGGAAGAGCAGTACTTC
CASSLYAWGQGEEQYF
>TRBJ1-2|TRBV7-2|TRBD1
TGTGCCAGCAGCCCGGGACAGGGGTTCTATGGCTACACCTTC
CASSPGQGFYGYTF
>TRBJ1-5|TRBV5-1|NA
TGCGCCAGCAGCCCGGACGAAAGCAATCAGCCCCAGCATTTT
CASSPDESNQPQHF